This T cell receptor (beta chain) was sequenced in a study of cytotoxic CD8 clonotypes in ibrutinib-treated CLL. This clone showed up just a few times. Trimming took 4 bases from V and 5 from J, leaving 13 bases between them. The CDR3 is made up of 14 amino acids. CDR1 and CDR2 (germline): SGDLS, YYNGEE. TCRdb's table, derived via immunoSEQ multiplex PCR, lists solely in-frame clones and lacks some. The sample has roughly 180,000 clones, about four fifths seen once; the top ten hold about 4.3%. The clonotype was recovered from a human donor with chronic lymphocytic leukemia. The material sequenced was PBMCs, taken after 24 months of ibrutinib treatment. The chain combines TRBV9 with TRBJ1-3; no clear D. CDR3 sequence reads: CASSLEAQRNTIYF. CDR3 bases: TGTGCCAGCAGCTTAGAGGCGCAGAGAAACACCATATATTTT.